This TCR beta chain was documented in a study of T-cell memory formation after mild COVID-19. As for this clonotype: No antigen is known for it.

Trimming took 2 bases from V and 12 from J, leaving 8 bases between them. The germline CDR1 and CDR2 sequences are PRHDT and FYEKMQ (reference sequence). The CDR3 is made up of 12 amino acids. TCRdb re-called the 5' RACE reads through MiXCR, storing one row per CDR3 protein. Of hundreds of thousands of distinct CDR3 sequences in the sample, 20% to 25% are singletons; the top ten hold roughly a fifth. Study results and limitations: Second-wave clones peaking on day 37 lacked confirmed SARS-CoV-2 specificity.

Source material: PBMCs or a T cell subset sorted from them (not recorded which). The rearrangement links TRBV13 to TRBJ1-6; D possibly corresponds to TRBD1 (5 bases). This TCR was sampled from a young man who had mild COVID-19 (a few samples of this study predate the infection). Cell type and time point are not known. For the CDR3, the DNA is TGTGCCAGCAGCTTATCAGGGCTACCCCTCCACTTT. It specifies CASSLSGLPLHF.